The 10 T cell receptor beta chains reported below all come from one sample, sequenced in a study of monozygotic twins with inflammatory bowel disease. One entry per CDR3 protein, without DNA, is what TCRdb gives after re-calling the 5' RACE reads. This repertoire comprises 400,000 to 500,000 distinct CDR3 sequences; its ten largest clones make up under 3%. The specimen sequenced was blood. The receptors derive from a human donor with ulcerative colitis or Crohn's disease, or a healthy co-twin of an affected twin (not recorded which).

The genes are TRBV20-1 and TRBJ1-5; the TCRdb D gene call, TRBD1, has no DNA to confirm it. The CDR3 is 15 residues long. Germline assignment: CDR1 DFQATT and CDR2 SNEGSKA (reference sequence). This CDR3 reads CSASWEQGVDQPQHF.

J is TRBJ2-3 and V is TRBV20-1; TCRdb reports TRBD2, a call that lacks DNA to check it against. This CDR3 has 15 amino acids. Germline V lookup: CDR1 DFQATT, CDR2 SNEGSKA (reference sequence). This CDR3 is CSATTTSGSTDTQYF.

The chain combines TRBV7-9 with TRBJ1-1; the TCRdb D gene call, TRBD1, has no DNA to confirm it. The germline gives CDR1 SEHNR, CDR2 FQNEAQ (reference sequence). CDR3 length equals 14 residues. The CDR3 is CASSPRVWNTEAFF. Using reference TRBV7-9 and TRBJ1-1 for the parts outside the CDR3, the full variable domain is DTGVSQNPRHKITKRGQNVTFRCDPISEHNRLYWYRQTLGQGPEFLTYFQNEAQLEKSRLLSDRFSAERPKGSFSTLEIQRTEQGDSAMYLCASSPRVWNTEAFFGQGTRLTVV.

The chain combines TRBV14 with TRBJ2-1. Germline values: CDR1 SGHDN, CDR2 FVKESK. The CDR3 loop spans 14 amino acids. CDR3 in amino acids: CASSQQSSYNEQFF.

J is TRBJ2-1 and V is TRBV19. In germline, CDR1 is LNHDA, CDR2 SQIVND (reference sequence). This CDR3 spans 15 amino acids. This chain's CDR3 is CASSMRLAEYNEQFF. Based on the CDR3 plus reference TRBV19 and TRBJ2-1, the full variable domain is DGGITQSPKYLFRKEGQNVTLSCEQNLNHDAMYWYRQDPGQGLRLIYYSQIVNDFQKGDIAEGYSVSREKKESFPLTVTSAQKNPTAFYLCASSMRLAEYNEQFFGPGTRLTVL.

This chain uses TRBV6-2 or TRBV6-3 with TRBJ2-1; TCRdb returns TRBD2, unconfirmable since there is no DNA. CDR1 MNHEY and CDR2 SVGEGT come from the germline V gene. This CDR3 is built from 16 residues. CDR3 residues: CASSYSAGTAYNEQFF.

The chain links TRBV29-1 to TRBJ1-3; TCRdb's D gene call, TRBD1, goes unchecked for lack of DNA. Germline V gives CDR1 SQVTM, CDR2 ANQGSEA. CDR3 length: 14 amino acids. CDR3 amino acids: CSVANRVSGNTIYF.

V usage is TRBV5-5 and J usage is TRBJ2-2; TCRdb indicates TRBD1, and absent DNA this call remains unverified. This CDR3 contains 15 residues. Per the germline V gene, CDR1 is SGHKS and CDR2 is YYEKEE (reference sequence). This CDR3 is CASSLQGELTGELFF. The full variable domain, in which reference TRBV5-5 and TRBJ2-2 provide the parts outside the CDR3, is DAGVTQSPTHLIKTRGQQVTLRCSPISGHKSVSWYQQVLGQGPQFIFQYYEKEERGRGNFPDRFSARQFPNYSSELNVNALLLGDSALYLCASSLQGELTGELFFGEGSRLTVL.

This chain joins TRBV11-2 and TRBJ1-2; TCRdb designates TRBD1, a call that cannot be tested without DNA. Per the germline V gene, CDR1 is SGHAT and CDR2 is FQNNGV. The CDR3 totals 15 residues. CDR3: CASSPTGAPGYGYTF.

The V and J genes are TRBV5-1 and TRBJ2-2. The CDR3 spans 13 residues. The germline V gene encodes CDR1 SGHRS and CDR2 YFSETQ. CDR3 sequence reads: CASSITVTGELFF. The full variable domain, completed using reference TRBV5-1 and TRBJ2-2, is KAGVTQTPRYLIKTRGQQVTLSCSPISGHRSVSWYQQTPGQGLQFLFEYFSETQRNKGNFPGRFSGRQFSNSRSEMNVSTLELGDSALYLCASSITVTGELFFGEGSRLTVL.